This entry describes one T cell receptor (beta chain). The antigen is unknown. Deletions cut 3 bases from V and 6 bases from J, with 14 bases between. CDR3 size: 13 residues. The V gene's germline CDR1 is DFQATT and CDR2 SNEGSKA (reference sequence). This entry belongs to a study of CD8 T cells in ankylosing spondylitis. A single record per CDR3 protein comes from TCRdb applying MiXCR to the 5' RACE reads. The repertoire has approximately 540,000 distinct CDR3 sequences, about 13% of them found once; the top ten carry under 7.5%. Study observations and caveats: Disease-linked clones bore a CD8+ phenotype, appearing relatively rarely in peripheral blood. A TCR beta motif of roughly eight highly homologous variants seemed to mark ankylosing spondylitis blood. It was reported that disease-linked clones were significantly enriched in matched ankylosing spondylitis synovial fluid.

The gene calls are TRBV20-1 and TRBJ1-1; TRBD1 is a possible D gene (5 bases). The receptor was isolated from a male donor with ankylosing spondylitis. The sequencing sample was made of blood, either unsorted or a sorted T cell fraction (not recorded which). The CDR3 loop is CSAREGTNPEAFF. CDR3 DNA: TGCAGTGCTAGGGAGGGGACTAACCCTGAAGCTTTCTTT.